A selection of T cell receptor beta chains follows, all from one sample in a study of identical twins. TCRdb used MiXCR to reprocess the 5' RACE reads, holding one entry per CDR3 protein. The sample consists of just over 450,000 distinct CDR3 sequences, approximately 15% of them appearing once. The same data also contributed to another study, on yellow fever vaccine responses in identical twins.

Sequencing was performed on CD4+ T cells sorted from blood. These receptors were obtained from a woman between 18 and 29 years old in good health. The CDR3 runs from the conserved cysteine through the conserved F or W. The D gene is left open where the match is weak. A row's size may be missing; if present it is once, few, many or a size class.

d_gene: TRBD2; abundance: few; v_gene: TRBV20-1; j_gene: TRBJ2-2; CDR3aa: CSARDEASGVVTGELFF; CDR3nt: TGCAGTGCTAGAGATGAGGCTAGCGGGGTGGTAACCGGGGAGCTGTTTTTT
d_gene: TRBD1; abundance: -; v_gene: TRBV7-2; j_gene: TRBJ2-5; CDR3aa: CASSKVPGGLGTQYF; CDR3nt: TGTGCCAGCAGCAAAGTTCCAGGGGGCTTGGGGACCCAGTACTTC
d_gene: TRBD2; abundance: few; v_gene: TRBV6-1; j_gene: TRBJ2-3; CDR3aa: CATLAGNTDTQYF; CDR3nt: TGTGCCACCTTAGCGGGGAACACAGATACGCAGTATTTT
d_gene: -; abundance: many; v_gene: TRBV12-3/TRBV12-4; j_gene: TRBJ2-1; CDR3aa: CASSTRASYNEQFF; CDR3nt: TGTGCCAGCAGCACTCGGGCCTCCTACAATGAGCAGTTCTTC
d_gene: -; abundance: -; v_gene: TRBV7-9; j_gene: TRBJ2-7; CDR3aa: CASSPTSRAREQYF; CDR3nt: TGTGCCAGCAGCCCTACCAGCCGCGCTAGGGAGCAGTACTTC
d_gene: TRBD2; abundance: -; v_gene: TRBV19; j_gene: TRBJ2-1; CDR3aa: CASNLLAGGDNEQFF; CDR3nt: TGTGCCAGTAATCTACTAGCGGGGGGGGACAATGAGCAGTTCTTC
d_gene: -; abundance: few; v_gene: TRBV2; j_gene: TRBJ2-3; CDR3aa: CASSVDAHPTDTQYF; CDR3nt: TGTGCCAGCAGTGTTGATGCCCATCCCACAGATACGCAGTATTTT
d_gene: -; abundance: -; v_gene: TRBV6-2/TRBV6-3; j_gene: TRBJ2-2; CDR3aa: CASSRRRETGELFF; CDR3nt: TGTGCCAGCAGCCGAAGACGGGAGACCGGGGAGCTGTTTTTT
d_gene: -; abundance: few; v_gene: TRBV6-1; j_gene: TRBJ1-5; CDR3aa: CASSEWQPNQPQHF; CDR3nt: TGTGCCAGCAGTGAATGGCAGCCCAATCAGCCCCAGCATTTT
d_gene: TRBD2; abundance: many; v_gene: TRBV7-2; j_gene: TRBJ2-2; CDR3aa: CASSALAGRPGELFF; CDR3nt: TGTGCCAGCAGCGCCTTAGCGGGGCGACCCGGGGAGCTGTTTTTT
d_gene: -; abundance: -; v_gene: TRBV5-1; j_gene: TRBJ2-2; CDR3aa: CASSARGLTGELFF; CDR3nt: TGCGCCAGCAGCGCCCGGGGTTTGACCGGGGAGCTGTTTTTT
d_gene: TRBD2; abundance: -; v_gene: TRBV10-3; j_gene: TRBJ2-3; CDR3aa: CASGLAGDRGSTDTQYF; CDR3nt: TGTGCCTCCGGACTAGCGGGGGATCGTGGGAGCACAGATACGCAGTATTTT
d_gene: -; abundance: -; v_gene: TRBV5-1; j_gene: TRBJ2-5; CDR3aa: CASSLDGLIQETQYF; CDR3nt: TGCGCCAGCAGCTTGGATGGTTTGATCCAAGAGACCCAGTACTTC
d_gene: TRBD1; abundance: few; v_gene: TRBV3-1; j_gene: TRBJ2-7; CDR3aa: CASSRDRGQNEQYF; CDR3nt: TGTGCCAGCAGCCGGGACAGGGGGCAGAACGAGCAGTACTTC
d_gene: TRBD2; abundance: -; v_gene: TRBV6-1; j_gene: TRBJ2-1; CDR3aa: CASRASGRLNEQFF; CDR3nt: TGTGCCAGCAGGGCTAGCGGGAGATTAAATGAGCAGTTCTTC
d_gene: TRBD1; abundance: -; v_gene: TRBV7-6; j_gene: TRBJ2-3; CDR3aa: CASTRQGESTDTQYF; CDR3nt: TGTGCCAGCACCCGACAGGGGGAAAGCACAGATACGCAGTATTTT
d_gene: TRBD1; abundance: few; v_gene: TRBV25-1; j_gene: TRBJ2-2; CDR3aa: CASSGTGRTGELFF; CDR3nt: TGTGCCAGCAGTGGGACAGGGCGGACCGGGGAGCTGTTTTTT
d_gene: -; abundance: -; v_gene: TRBV15; j_gene: TRBJ2-5; CDR3aa: CATSGDLGGETQYF; CDR3nt: TGTGCCACCAGCGGAGACTTAGGAGGGGAGACCCAGTACTTC
d_gene: -; abundance: -; v_gene: TRBV10-3; j_gene: TRBJ2-3; CDR3aa: CAISDGTLSSTDTQYF; CDR3nt: TGTGCCATCAGTGATGGGACTTTGTCTAGCACAGATACGCAGTATTTT
d_gene: TRBD1; abundance: many; v_gene: TRBV7-2; j_gene: TRBJ1-5; CDR3aa: CASSSTGNTGNQPQHF; CDR3nt: TGTGCCAGCAGCTCGACAGGGAATACCGGCAATCAGCCCCAGCATTTT
d_gene: -; abundance: -; v_gene: TRBV27; j_gene: TRBJ2-7; CDR3aa: CASSFVGAEYEQYF; CDR3nt: TGTGCCAGCAGTTTTGTAGGGGCTGAGTACGAGCAGTACTTC
d_gene: TRBD1; abundance: few; v_gene: TRBV12-3/TRBV12-4; j_gene: TRBJ1-1; CDR3aa: CASSRSTGVPGNTEAFF; CDR3nt: TGTGCCAGCAGTCGGTCAACAGGGGTCCCCGGGAACACTGAAGCTTTCTTT
d_gene: TRBD1; abundance: many; v_gene: TRBV29-1; j_gene: TRBJ2-1; CDR3aa: CSVVRDRDYDEQFF; CDR3nt: TGCAGCGTAGTTAGGGACAGGGACTACGATGAGCAGTTCTTC
d_gene: -; abundance: few; v_gene: TRBV6-2/TRBV6-3; j_gene: TRBJ2-5; CDR3aa: CASLNPGYQETQYF; CDR3nt: TGTGCCAGCCTGAATCCGGGGTACCAAGAGACCCAGTACTTC
d_gene: TRBD2; abundance: -; v_gene: TRBV29-1; j_gene: TRBJ2-1; CDR3aa: CSVPDEISGSSLGQFF; CDR3nt: TGCAGCGTCCCTGACGAAATAAGCGGGAGTAGTCTGGGGCAGTTCTTC
d_gene: TRBD2; abundance: -; v_gene: TRBV9; j_gene: TRBJ2-7; CDR3aa: CASSVGGSGGASEQYF; CDR3nt: TGTGCCAGCAGCGTAGGGGGAAGCGGGGGGGCCAGCGAGCAGTACTTC
d_gene: -; abundance: few; v_gene: TRBV6-6; j_gene: TRBJ2-7; CDR3aa: CASSSFTGYEQYF; CDR3nt: TGTGCCAGCAGTTCCTTTACAGGTTACGAGCAGTACTTC
d_gene: -; abundance: -; v_gene: TRBV7-3; j_gene: TRBJ2-3; CDR3aa: CASSLMGGRTDTQYF; CDR3nt: TGTGCCAGCAGCTTAATGGGGGGGCGCACAGATACGCAGTATTTT
d_gene: -; abundance: -; v_gene: TRBV25-1; j_gene: TRBJ2-5; CDR3aa: CASSESGAPKETQYF; CDR3nt: TGTGCCAGCAGTGAATCCGGGGCACCTAAAGAGACCCAGTACTTC
d_gene: TRBD1; abundance: -; v_gene: TRBV24-1; j_gene: TRBJ2-2; CDR3aa: CATSVQGPLRPGELFF; CDR3nt: TGTGCCACCAGTGTACAGGGGCCCCTCAGGCCCGGGGAGCTGTTTTTT
d_gene: -; abundance: few; v_gene: TRBV27; j_gene: TRBJ2-7; CDR3aa: CASSLFSGVYEQYF; CDR3nt: TGTGCCAGCAGTTTATTCAGTGGGGTCTACGAGCAGTACTTC
d_gene: TRBD2; abundance: -; v_gene: TRBV12-3/TRBV12-4; j_gene: TRBJ2-3; CDR3aa: CACSPSPGGLAASTDTQYF; CDR3nt: TGTGCCTGCAGTCCTTCCCCCGGGGGACTAGCGGCTAGCACAGATACGCAGTATTTT
d_gene: -; abundance: -; v_gene: TRBV20-1; j_gene: TRBJ2-2; CDR3aa: CSARREWDTGELFF; CDR3nt: TGCAGTGCTAGAAGGGAGTGGGACACCGGGGAGCTGTTTTTT
d_gene: -; abundance: few; v_gene: TRBV7-8; j_gene: TRBJ1-5; CDR3aa: CASSLDGVQPQHF; CDR3nt: TGTGCCAGCAGCCTCGATGGGGTTCAGCCCCAGCATTTT
d_gene: TRBD2; abundance: -; v_gene: TRBV19; j_gene: TRBJ2-1; CDR3aa: CASSKKGLAVYNEQFF; CDR3nt: TGTGCCAGTAGTAAAAAGGGACTAGCGGTCTACAATGAGCAGTTCTTC
d_gene: -; abundance: few; v_gene: TRBV20-1; j_gene: TRBJ2-7; CDR3aa: CSASSGRNYEQYF; CDR3nt: TGCAGTGCTAGTAGCGGTAGAAACTACGAGCAGTACTTC
d_gene: -; abundance: -; v_gene: TRBV24-1; j_gene: TRBJ2-6; CDR3aa: CATSDSDRSGANVLTF; CDR3nt: TGTGCCACCAGTGACTCCGATAGATCTGGGGCCAACGTCCTGACTTTC
d_gene: TRBD1; abundance: -; v_gene: TRBV27; j_gene: TRBJ2-3; CDR3aa: CASSFDRGRGTDTQYF; CDR3nt: TGTGCCAGCAGTTTCGACAGGGGGCGCGGGACAGATACGCAGTATTTT
d_gene: TRBD1; abundance: few; v_gene: TRBV6-5; j_gene: TRBJ1-2; CDR3aa: CASKGQTYGYTF; CDR3nt: TGTGCCAGCAAGGGACAGACCTATGGCTACACCTTC
d_gene: -; abundance: -; v_gene: TRBV20-1; j_gene: TRBJ2-1; CDR3aa: CSAKEPGLGNEQFF; CDR3nt: TGCAGTGCAAAGGAGCCGGGCCTGGGTAATGAGCAGTTCTTC
d_gene: -; abundance: -; v_gene: TRBV11-1; j_gene: TRBJ2-5; CDR3aa: CASSLGTSIGGPQETQYF; CDR3nt: TGTGCCAGCAGCTTAGGGACAAGCATCGGAGGCCCCCAAGAGACCCAGTACTTC
d_gene: TRBD2; abundance: few; v_gene: TRBV6-1; j_gene: TRBJ2-1; CDR3aa: CASNPTGTSSGEQFF; CDR3nt: TGTGCCAGCAACCCGACCGGGACTAGCAGTGGTGAGCAGTTCTTC
d_gene: -; abundance: -; v_gene: TRBV6-1; j_gene: TRBJ2-7; CDR3aa: CASDDSGGTYEQYF; CDR3nt: TGTGCCAGCGACGACTCCGGGGGAACCTACGAGCAGTACTTC
d_gene: TRBD2; abundance: few; v_gene: TRBV5-1; j_gene: TRBJ2-5; CDR3aa: CASSLSKTSGFFQETQYF; CDR3nt: TGCGCCAGCAGCTTGAGTAAGACTAGCGGGTTTTTCCAAGAGACCCAGTACTTC
d_gene: -; abundance: -; v_gene: TRBV27; j_gene: TRBJ2-3; CDR3aa: CASSGDYGADTQYF; CDR3nt: TGTGCCAGCAGCGGCGACTACGGGGCAGATACGCAGTATTTT
d_gene: TRBD2; abundance: -; v_gene: TRBV7-8; j_gene: TRBJ2-7; CDR3aa: CASSLALRGEHYEQYF; CDR3nt: TGTGCCAGCAGCTTAGCGCTGCGGGGGGAACACTACGAGCAGTACTTC
d_gene: -; abundance: -; v_gene: TRBV20-1; j_gene: TRBJ2-3; CDR3aa: CSASNFRGSTDTQYF; CDR3nt: TGCAGTGCTAGCAATTTCAGGGGTAGCACAGATACGCAGTATTTT
d_gene: -; abundance: -; v_gene: TRBV4-1; j_gene: TRBJ2-1; CDR3aa: CASSQGRGFVYNEQFF; CDR3nt: TGCGCCAGCAGCCAAGGGAGAGGGTTCGTTTACAATGAGCAGTTCTTC
d_gene: -; abundance: -; v_gene: TRBV5-5; j_gene: TRBJ2-1; CDR3aa: CASSFWGGSYNEQFF; CDR3nt: TGTGCCAGCAGCTTCTGGGGGGGCTCGTACAATGAGCAGTTCTTC
d_gene: -; abundance: few; v_gene: TRBV29-1; j_gene: TRBJ2-5; CDR3aa: CSVESWSGQETQYF; CDR3nt: TGCAGCGTTGAGTCATGGAGCGGCCAAGAGACCCAGTACTTC
d_gene: -; abundance: few; v_gene: TRBV7-2; j_gene: TRBJ2-7; CDR3aa: CASSLASPREQYF; CDR3nt: TGTGCCAGCAGCTTAGCTTCCCCTCGAGAGCAGTACTTC
d_gene: -; abundance: few; v_gene: TRBV30; j_gene: TRBJ2-7; CDR3aa: CAWSLGSAYEQYF; CDR3nt: TGTGCCTGGAGTCTAGGCTCGGCGTACGAGCAGTACTTC
d_gene: -; abundance: few; v_gene: TRBV3-1; j_gene: TRBJ2-5; CDR3aa: CASSQHNRDGETQYF; CDR3nt: TGTGCCAGCAGCCAACATAATCGGGACGGGGAGACCCAGTACTTC
d_gene: -; abundance: few; v_gene: TRBV3-1; j_gene: TRBJ2-3; CDR3aa: CASSQGTISDTQYF; CDR3nt: TGTGCCAGCAGCCAAGGGACTATCTCAGATACGCAGTATTTT
d_gene: -; abundance: -; v_gene: TRBV15; j_gene: TRBJ2-3; CDR3aa: CATSRGVRGGTDTQYF; CDR3nt: TGTGCCACCAGCAGAGGGGTAAGGGGGGGCACAGATACGCAGTATTTT
d_gene: TRBD2; abundance: few; v_gene: TRBV25-1; j_gene: TRBJ2-7; CDR3aa: CASSEAGGKGGSYEQYF; CDR3nt: TGTGCCAGCAGTGAAGCGGGAGGGAAAGGGGGATCCTACGAGCAGTACTTC
d_gene: -; abundance: few; v_gene: TRBV29-1; j_gene: TRBJ2-1; CDR3aa: CSVEREYRYDEQFF; CDR3nt: TGCAGCGTTGAAAGGGAGTATAGGTATGATGAGCAGTTCTTC